This TCR beta chain is from a study of CD8 T cells in ankylosing spondylitis. From the 5' RACE reads, TCRdb called clonotypes with MiXCR, one entry per CDR3 protein. This table holds a few hundred thousand distinct CDR3 sequences, more than 20% found once. The CDR3 is made up of 16 amino acids. Germline values: CDR1 MDHEN, CDR2 SYDVKM. This clonotype was observed a handful of times. One junction end does not reproduce the germline sequence, and a read error may be involved. The sequence was collected from a female donor with ankylosing spondylitis or in good health (not recorded which). The chain couples TRBV28 to TRBJ1-6; D remains unclear. Sequencing used blood, either unsorted or a sorted T cell fraction (not recorded which). CDR3 sequence: CASSWARRSYNSPLYF. The DNA for the CDR3 is TGTGCCAGCAGTTGGGCCCGGCGGTCTTATAATTCACCCCTCTACTTT.